The next 5 T cell receptor beta chains were all read from a single sample in a study of blood T cell repertoires in COVID-19. Assay: immunoSEQ multiplex PCR; the TCRdb copy retains only in-frame clones and omits some. This table has 110,000 or so clones, 75% to 90% appearing once. The sample taken for sequencing was peripheral blood. The receptors come from an older woman with COVID-19, enrolled during active disease.

The V and J genes are TRBV19 and TRBJ2-7, with TRBD1 matching over 9 bases. CDR3 length equals 16 residues. Unmatched junction bases numbered 11, after V lost 1 base and J lost 7 bases. Germline values: CDR1 LNHDA, CDR2 SQIVND (reference sequence). This chain's CDR3 is CASSIVGGTGSREQYF. Written as DNA, the CDR3 is TGTGCCAGTAGTATAGTGGGGGGGACAGGGTCCCGGGAGCAGTACTTC.

The chain combines TRBV6-1 with TRBJ1-3; maybe TRBD1 (5 bases). Deletions cut 3 bases from V and 2 bases from J, with 11 bases between. The germline CDR1 and CDR2 sequences are MNHNS and SASEGT. The CDR3 sequence is 15 residues long. The CDR3 DNA reads TGTGCCAGCAGTGAGTCGGGGGAAGCTGGAAACACCATATATTTT. It specifies CASSESGEAGNTIYF.

The rearrangement joins TRBV9 to TRBJ1-4; no clear D gene. The CDR3 runs 14 residues. Germline CDR1 and CDR2: SGDLS and YYNGEE. Trimming left V 3 bases short and J 8 bases short, with 14 bases between. In nucleotides, the CDR3 is TGTGCCAGCAGCGACGGGAACGCTGGGGAAAAACTGTTTTTT. The encoded protein is CASSDGNAGEKLFF.

This clone came up a few times. V and J are TRBV20-1 and TRBJ1-1; the D is unclear. The CDR3 loop spans 11 amino acids. The V end was cut by 5 bases, the J end by 6 bases, with 10 bases between. CDR1 is DFQATT and CDR2 is SNEGSKA in the germline V gene (reference sequence). As DNA, the CDR3 is TGCAGTGCTGCGAATGAAGCTGAAGCTTTCTTT. It yields the protein CSAANEAEAFF.

This rearrangement joins TRBV7-2 to TRBJ2-3; D gene unclear. This CDR3 has 15 residues. The V gene lost 5 bases and the J gene lost 3 bases, with 15 bases spanning the gap. From germline, CDR1 is SGHTA and CDR2 FQGNSA. Here the CDR3 reads CASSAQIFRTDTQYF. The CDR3, as DNA: TGTGCCAGCAGCGCTCAGATATTCCGAACAGATACGCAGTATTTT.